This TCR beta chain was identified in a study of beta chain features in type 1 diabetes. Regarding the study as a whole: Type 1 diabetes patients had TCRB CDR3s that were shorter (moderately but significantly so) in all four CD4+ subsets.

Every bit of the isolated RNA underwent reverse transcription, so sequencing read expressed TCRB transcripts. Sequenced by immunoSEQ multiplex PCR; TCRdb stores in-frame clones only, minus some. The profile covers 500,000 to 800,000 clones, with about an eighth appearing a single time and around 0.12% taken by the ten largest. About this clone: Its antigen remains unidentified.

This clonotype was obtained from a man aged 30-40 years with type 1 diabetes. The sequencing sample was made of naive CD4+ T cells from blood.

For the CDR3, the DNA is TGTGCCAGCAGCTTAGAAGGGGTTAATGAAAAACTGTTTTTT. Protein product: CASSLEGVNEKLFF. The chain combines TRBV7-9 with TRBJ1-4; D is possibly TRBD1 (5 bases). The CDR3 covers 14 residues. From germline, CDR1 is SEHNR and CDR2 FQNEAQ (reference sequence). Trimming left V 1 base short and J 4 bases short, with 7 bases between.